This TCR beta chain was sequenced for a study of cytomegalovirus exposure and HLA in healthy donors. Study findings and constraints: Most TCR sequences were seen very rarely across donors, but some public TCRs occurred in many.

A note on this clone: Its specificity is not known.

The CDR3 is 14 amino acids. V was clipped by 1 base and J by 6 bases; unmatched bases: 4. Germline lookup yields CDR1 GTSNPN and CDR2 SVGIG (reference sequence). PCR was performed using 60 Vbeta and 13 Jbeta primers. The data were produced by immunoSEQ multiplex PCR, yet TCRdb's version contains in-frame clones alone and is incomplete. The sample records some 65,000 clones, approximately 78% being singletons. This chain links TRBV30 with TRBJ1-2, with 11 positions matching TRBD1. This clonotype originated in a girl aged 10 to 17 in good health and CMV-seropositive. The sample taken for sequencing was PBMCs. CDR3 in DNA: TGTGCCTGGAGTGCGGACAGGGGGCTCCATGGCTACACCTTC. Its translation: CAWSADRGLHGYTF.